One sample yielded the 2 T cell receptor beta chains listed below, sequenced in a study of cytomegalovirus exposure and HLA in healthy donors. Primers for the PCR totalled 60 Vbeta and 13 Jbeta. Method: immunoSEQ multiplex PCR; TCRdb's copy keeps in-frame clones and lacks some. The sample includes roughly 140,000 clones, around 80% seen only once; the top ten take about 4.3%. Sequences were obtained from PBMCs. The origin of the receptors is a woman in her thirties or forties in good health and CMV-seropositive.

V gene TRBV19 combines with J gene TRBJ2-3; TRBD2 agrees at 12 bases. Germline V gene lookup returns CDR1 LNHDA and CDR2 SQIVND (reference sequence). V was pared by 9 bases and J by 3 bases, with 4 bases of the junction left unmatched. This CDR3 has 14 residues. In nucleotides, the CDR3 is TGTGCCAGCGGTGGACTAGCGGGGACAGATACGCAGTATTTT. Its translation is CASGGLAGTDTQYF.

The chain couples TRBV6-5 to TRBJ1-6; D might be TRBD1 (6 bases). V shed 1 base and J shed 7 bases, with 8 bases lying between them. Germline V CDR1 and CDR2: MNHEY, SVGAGI. CDR3 size: 14 residues. The CDR3 nucleotides are TGTGCCAGCAGTTACTTTGGACAGAATTCACCCCTCCACTTT. Amino acid sequence: CASSYFGQNSPLHF.